Detailed here is one T cell receptor beta chain. Its antigen is unknown. Base quality data are lacking; no much larger clone is found one base away. This record comes from a study of blood T cell repertoires in COVID-19 (dated by TCRdb to about 2020). Some background on the complete study: Samples from collaborators originated in the United States, Italy and Spain and spanned both the acute and convalescent phases of COVID-19. The prospective study material was composed of cDNA or gDNA derived from T cells, B-cell-depleted T cells, or PBMCs. The dataset comprised deeply sampled blood TCRbeta repertoires from subjects exposed to, actively infected with, or recovered from COVID-19. The repertoires were released in a freely available public database intended as a resource for research on the immune response to SARS-CoV-2. Samples were obtained from the ongoing ImmuneRACE study (first 160 participants) and from some 1,300 subjects provided by 6 global collaborators. A de-identified subject ID, COVID-19 status, age in years and sex were almost always included in the sample metadata. Where available, HLA class I and class II types were obtained from metadata supplied by the sample provider rather than from assay-based typing. Overall study outcomes, separate from this receptor: How much clinical and demographic metadata was included differed by source and by participant, and the metadata was provided uncurated.

Here V drops 2 bases and J drops 0 bases, and the junction holds 7 bases not matched to any gene. The germline V gene (reference sequence) specifies GTSNPN as CDR1 and SVGIG as CDR2. Reading from cysteine to phenylalanine, the CDR3 counts 15 amino acids. Only the CDR3 region is kept as DNA, spanning 45 bases read in frame from base 1. TCRbeta CDR3 regions were amplified from genomic DNA using the immunoSEQ Assay, a bias-controlled multiplex PCR. The authors' pipeline ran thus. The number of nucleated cells in each sample was estimated by amplification of reference gene primers within the assay. To quantify the absolute abundance of each unique TCRbeta CDR3 rearrangement, sequence reads were collapsed and filtered. For each sample, productive Simpson clonality was calculated by taking the square root of Simpson's diversity index across productive rearrangements. TCRdb took this table from immuneACCESS and kept in-frame rearrangements with V and J called. Such tables lack part of the clones; where checked against another copy, unresolved V genes explain under half of the gap, and the rest is unexplained. V, J and clone size are taken as reported in that table, and D and trimming were inferred from the DNA itself. The table for this sample lists under 250,000 clones; about 76% of them were counted only once. Approximately 9% of the sample is in the top ten clones.

Enrolling through a virtual design, the prospective study's participants ranged in age from roughly 18 to 95 years and lived across 20 to 30 United States geographic areas. In the prospective study, cohorts were assigned on the basis of participant-reported clinical history obtained from a screening survey and a study questionnaire. In the prospective study, mobile phlebotomists collected whole blood, serum and a nasopharyngeal or oropharyngeal swab from each participant. Additional blood draws and questionnaires over an approximately two-month period could optionally be provided by prospective study participants. Before DNA extraction, prospective study blood samples were shipped either frozen or at room temperature.

The receptor chain draws on TRBV30 and TRBJ2-7, with 7 bases matching TRBD1. The sequence came from a woman aged 45-60 years with acute COVID-19. The sample taken for sequencing was PBMCs or T cells enriched from blood (not recorded which). This receptor carries the CDR3 CAWSWDSHPSYEQYF. The DNA sequence reads TGTGCCTGGAGTTGGGACAGCCACCCCTCCTACGAGCAGTACTTC.